This TCR beta chain was sequenced for a study of cytomegalovirus exposure and HLA in healthy donors. Study-wide results and caveats: Cytomegalovirus association was listed for about 150 TCR beta chains. Earlier findings revealed that most TCR beta V segments proved productive either about 87% or about 30% of the time. In a later analysis, TCR beta V- and J-gene trimming showed a link to a missense DCLRE1C variant.

With respect to this clone: Its antigen is not identified.

The CDR3 is made up of 16 amino acids. After removal of 3 bases from V and 4 bases from J, the junction contained 7 bases not matched to a gene. From germline, CDR1 is LNHNV and CDR2 YYDKDF (reference sequence). The PCR had 60 Vbeta and 13 Jbeta primers. Measured with immunoSEQ multiplex PCR; TCRdb has only the in-frame clones, and not every one. The sample lists 150,000 to 250,000 clones; 85% were seen once. This sequence joins TRBV15 and TRBJ2-5; 11 bases line up with TRBD1. Material for sequencing was PBMCs. The clonotype originates from a woman aged 50 to 65 in good health and CMV-seronegative. The CDR3 spells CATSSGRTGGRETQYF. The CDR3 DNA is TGTGCCACCAGCAGCGGACGGACAGGGGGCAGAGAGACCCAGTACTTC.